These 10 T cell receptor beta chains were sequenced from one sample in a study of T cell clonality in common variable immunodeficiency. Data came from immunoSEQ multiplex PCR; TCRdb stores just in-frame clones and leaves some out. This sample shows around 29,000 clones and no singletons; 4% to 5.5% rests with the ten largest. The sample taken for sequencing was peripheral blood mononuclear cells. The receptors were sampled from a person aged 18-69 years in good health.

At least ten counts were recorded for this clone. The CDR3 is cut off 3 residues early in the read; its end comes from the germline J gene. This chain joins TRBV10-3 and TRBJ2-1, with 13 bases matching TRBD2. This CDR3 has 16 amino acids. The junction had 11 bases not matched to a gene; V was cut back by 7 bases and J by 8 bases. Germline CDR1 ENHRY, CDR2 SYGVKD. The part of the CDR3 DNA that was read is TGTGCCATCATGGAACTAGCGGGAGGGCAAGGGCATGAG. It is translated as CAIMELAGGQGHE. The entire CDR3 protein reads CAIMELAGGQGHEQFF.

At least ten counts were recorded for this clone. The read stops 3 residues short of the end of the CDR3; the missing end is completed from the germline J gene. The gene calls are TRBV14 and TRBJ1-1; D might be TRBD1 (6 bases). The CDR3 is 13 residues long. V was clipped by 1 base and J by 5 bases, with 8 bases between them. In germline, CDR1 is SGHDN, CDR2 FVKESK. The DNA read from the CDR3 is TGTGCCAGCAGCCAAGGCAGGGGAACTGAA. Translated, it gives CASSQGRGTE. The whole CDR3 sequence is CASSQGRGTEAFF. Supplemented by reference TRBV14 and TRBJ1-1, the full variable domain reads EAGVTQFPSHSVIEKGQTVTLRCDPISGHDNLYWYRRVMGKEIKFLLHFVKESKQDESGMPNNRFLAERTGGTYSTLKVQPAELEDSGVYFCASSQGRGTEAFFGQGTRLTVV.

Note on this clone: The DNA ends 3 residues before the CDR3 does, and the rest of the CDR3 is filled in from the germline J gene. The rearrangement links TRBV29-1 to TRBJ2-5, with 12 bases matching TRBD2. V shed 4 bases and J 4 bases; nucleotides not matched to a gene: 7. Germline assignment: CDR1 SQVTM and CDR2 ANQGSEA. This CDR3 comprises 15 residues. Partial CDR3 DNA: TGCAGCGTTGGAGAGACTAGCGGGAGCGGAGAGACC. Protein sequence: CSVGETSGSGET. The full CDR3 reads CSVGETSGSGETQYF.

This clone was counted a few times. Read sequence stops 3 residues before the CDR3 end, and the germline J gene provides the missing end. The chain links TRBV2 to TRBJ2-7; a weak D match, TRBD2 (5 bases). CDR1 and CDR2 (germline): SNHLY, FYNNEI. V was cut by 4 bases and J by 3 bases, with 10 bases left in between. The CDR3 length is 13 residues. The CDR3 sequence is CASSVDYLYEQYF. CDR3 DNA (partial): TGTGCCAGCAGTGTCGACTACCTCTACGAG.

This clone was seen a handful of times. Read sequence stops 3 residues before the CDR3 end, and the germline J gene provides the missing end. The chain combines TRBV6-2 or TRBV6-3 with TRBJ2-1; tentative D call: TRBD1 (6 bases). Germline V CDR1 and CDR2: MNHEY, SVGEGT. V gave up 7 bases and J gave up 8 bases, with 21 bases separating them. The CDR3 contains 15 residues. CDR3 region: CASTPGGRMRDEQFF. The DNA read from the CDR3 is TGTGCCAGCACCCCTGGGGGCCGGATGCGCGATGAG.

The chain's CDR3 is CASSPTAGLFEKLFF. CDR3 DNA (partial): TGTGCCAGCAGCCCCACCGCGGGACTTTTTGAAAAA. The chain joins TRBV11-2 to TRBJ1-4; weak D call: TRBD1 (5 bases). The CDR3 extends 3 residues past the end of the read, so its final part is completed from the germline J gene. CDR3 length: 15 residues. The V and J ends lost 5 bases and 7 bases respectively, with 17 bases between them. CDR1 is SGHAT, CDR2 FQNNGV, per germline.

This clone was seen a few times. The CDR3 loop reads CASSISTAVQETQYF. CDR3 bases read: TGTGCCAGCAGCATAAGTACCGCGGTCCAAGAGACC. The gene calls are TRBV5-4 and TRBJ2-5; D is unresolved. The read gets to within 3 residues of the CDR3 end, and the germline J gene fills in the rest. Germline V lookup: CDR1 SGHNT, CDR2 YYREEE (reference sequence). V dropped 4 bases and J dropped 1 base, with 14 bases sitting between them. The CDR3 loop spans 15 amino acids.

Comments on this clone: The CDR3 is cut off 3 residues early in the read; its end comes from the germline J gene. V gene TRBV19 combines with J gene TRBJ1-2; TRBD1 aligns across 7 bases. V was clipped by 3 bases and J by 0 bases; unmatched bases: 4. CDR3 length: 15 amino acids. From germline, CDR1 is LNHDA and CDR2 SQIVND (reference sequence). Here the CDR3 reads CASSMVDRTNYGYTF. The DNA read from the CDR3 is TGTGCCAGTAGTATGGTGGACAGGACTAACTATGGC.

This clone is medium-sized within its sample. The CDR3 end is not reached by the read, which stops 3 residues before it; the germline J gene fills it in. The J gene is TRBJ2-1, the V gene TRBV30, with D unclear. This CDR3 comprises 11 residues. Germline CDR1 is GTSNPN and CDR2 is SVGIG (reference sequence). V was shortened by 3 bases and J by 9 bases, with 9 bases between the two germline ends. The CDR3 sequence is CAWRRSGEQFF. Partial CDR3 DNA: TGTGCCTGGAGACGTTCGGGTGAG.

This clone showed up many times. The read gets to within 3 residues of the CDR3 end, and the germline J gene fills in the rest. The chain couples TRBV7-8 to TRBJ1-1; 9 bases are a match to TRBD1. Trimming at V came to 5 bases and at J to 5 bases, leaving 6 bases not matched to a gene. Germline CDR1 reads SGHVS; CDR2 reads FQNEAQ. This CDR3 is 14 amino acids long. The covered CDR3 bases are TGTGCCAGCAGCGTGGACAGGGGTGTAACTGAA. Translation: CASSVDRGVTE. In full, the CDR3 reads CASSVDRGVTEAFF. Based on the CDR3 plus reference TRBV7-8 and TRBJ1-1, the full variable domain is GAGVSQSPRYKVAKRGQDVALRCDPISGHVSLFWYQQALGQGPEFLTYFQNEAQLDKSGLPSDRFFAERPEGSVSTLKIQRTQQEDSAVYLCASSVDRGVTEAFFGQGTRLTVV.